Following are 31 T cell receptor beta chains from one sample sequenced in a study of T-cell reconstitution after alpha-beta-depleted transplantation in children (dated by TCRdb to between 2015 and 2016). Libraries were built with PCR. The data were produced on an Illumina HiSeq 2500. TCR library preparation used molecular barcoding, with unique molecular identifiers applied to normalize quantification of the TCRbeta repertoire. The public reads were run again by TCRdb, first through fastp at Q25 and then through MiXCR, and only productive beta chains were kept. CDR3 protein sequences are deduplicated, and each keeps its most common genes and DNA. The sample table contains 170,000 or so distinct CDR3 sequences; only one count was recorded for approximately 6.8% of them. 3% of the sample comes from the top ten. Specimen: PBMCs from the stem cell graft donor, collected from the stem cell graft. All receptors come from a human donor who donated a stem cell graft to a child with Wiskott-Aldrich syndrome.

This clonotype was found a few times. The rearrangement uses TRBV5-6 and TRBJ2-7; D gene ambiguous. Germline CDR1 is SGHDT and CDR2 is YYEEEE. The CDR3 spans 13 residues. V shed 0 bases and J shed 5 bases, with 9 bases lying between them. In DNA, the CDR3 is TGTGCCAGCAGCTTGGTTAGGGTCGACGAGCAGTACTTC. Translation gives CASSLVRVDEQYF.

The chain links TRBV7-9 to TRBJ1-1, with a weak D call TRBD1 (5 bases). Germline V gene data show CDR1 as SEHNR and CDR2 as FQNEAQ (reference sequence). This CDR3 spans 17 amino acids. Trimming took 5 bases from V and 0 from J, leaving 19 bases between them. Here the CDR3 reads CASSERGRIIMNTEAFF. The CDR3 DNA reads TGTGCCAGCAGCGAGAGGGGACGGATTATCATGAACACTGAAGCTTTCTTT.

The chain couples TRBV5-1 to TRBJ2-7; D ambiguous. Per the germline V gene, CDR1 is SGHRS and CDR2 is YFSETQ. The CDR3 runs to 14 residues. Trimming left V 3 bases short and J 2 bases short, with 12 bases between. The CDR3 nucleotides read TGCGCCAGCAGCTCCGGACGGATACCCTACGAGCAGTACTTC. Translating it yields CASSSGRIPYEQYF.

This clonotype was counted many times. V usage is TRBV5-1 and J usage is TRBJ2-5, with 7 bases lining up with TRBD1. The CDR3 runs 15 residues. Per the germline V gene, CDR1 is SGHRS and CDR2 is YFSETQ. V shed 4 bases, J shed 2 bases, and the junction held 8 bases outside the gene matches. The CDR3 is CASSRRDSRQETQYF. The CDR3 coding sequence is TGCGCCAGCAGCCGTCGGGACAGTAGACAAGAGACCCAGTACTTC.

Of note for this clonotype: The CDR3 ends on some other residue instead of the conserved phenylalanine or tryptophan, so this is likely a read error. J is TRBJ1-2 and V is TRBV7-8; D is unresolved. The CDR3 is made up of 12 amino acids. Trimming removed 8 bases from V and 4 bases from J, with 11 bases in between. Germline V gene data show CDR1 as SGHVS and CDR2 as FQNEAQ. The CDR3 loop is CASGRGFYGYTS. DNA of the CDR3: TGTGCCAGCGGTAGAGGTTTCTATGGCTACACCTCC.

There are many counts of this clonotype. The gene calls are TRBV20-1 and TRBJ2-1; D might be TRBD2 (6 bases). In germline, CDR1 is DFQATT, CDR2 SNEGSKA (reference sequence). V lost 3 bases and J lost 3, with 12 bases in between. The CDR3 runs to 14 residues. The CDR3 DNA is TGCAGTGCTAGCCCGCTAGCGAACTACAATGAGCAGTTCTTC. Its translation: CSASPLANYNEQFF.

This clonotype came up many times. The V and J genes are TRBV12-3 or TRBV12-4 and TRBJ2-2; D not resolved. This CDR3 comprises 14 residues. V was clipped by 3 bases and J by 5 bases, with 10 bases between them. Here the CDR3 DNA reads TGTGCCAGCAGTTTTCGACCCCAAACCGGGGAGCTGTTTTTT. The encoded protein is CASSFRPQTGELFF.

This clonotype was seen only a few times. This chain uses TRBV14 with TRBJ2-1, with D maybe TRBD2 (6 bases). Germline lookup yields CDR1 SGHDN and CDR2 FVKESK. V lost 1 base, J lost 4 bases, and 11 bases lay in between. The CDR3 length is 15 residues. The CDR3 loop is CASSQASVGYNEQFF. In DNA, the CDR3 is TGTGCCAGCAGCCAAGCTAGCGTGGGGTACAATGAGCAGTTCTTC.

In this sample, this clonotype turned up a few times. The rearrangement joins TRBV11-2 to TRBJ2-5; D tentatively reads TRBD1 or TRBD2 (5 bases each). Germline CDR1 is SGHAT and CDR2 is FQNNGV. The CDR3 is made up of 15 amino acids. Trimming cost V 1 base and J 1 base, with 10 bases left between them. The CDR3 is CASSLGVGTQETQYF. For the CDR3, the DNA is TGTGCCAGCAGCTTAGGGGTAGGGACCCAAGAGACCCAGTACTTC. The whole variable domain, remainder taken from reference TRBV11-2 and TRBJ2-5, is EAGVAQSPRYKIIEKRQSVAFWCNPISGHATLYWYQQILGQGPKLLIQFQNNGVVDDSQLPKDRFSAERLKGVDSTLKIQPAKLEDSAVYLCASSLGVGTQETQYFGPGTRLLVL.

This clonotype has a handful of counts. This chain links TRBV21-1 with TRBJ2-7; the D segment call TRBD2 is taken from the table without a DNA check. TRBV21-1 is a pseudogene. This CDR3 comprises 17 residues. The CDR3 spells CASSKRTSGRLKGEQYF. CDR3 DNA sequence: TGTGCCAGCAGCAAACGGACTAGCGGGAGGCTCAAAGGGGAGCAGTACTTC.

This clonotype was seen at least ten times. The genes are TRBV28 and TRBJ2-3, with 10 bases matching TRBD2. CDR1 and CDR2 (germline): MDHEN, SYDVKM. Germline trimming cut 7 bases from V and 2 bases from J; bases unmatched to any gene: 6. The CDR3 has 15 amino acids. CDR3 region: CASKTAGGHTDTQYF. The CDR3 DNA follows: TGTGCCAGCAAAACAGCGGGGGGGCACACAGATACGCAGTATTTT.

Many counts were recorded for this clonotype. The rearrangement joins TRBV24-1 to TRBJ2-2; possible D gene TRBD1, 6 bases. CDR1 is KGHDR and CDR2 is SFDVKD in the germline V gene. V was shortened by 0 bases and J by 0 bases, with 19 bases between the two germline ends. CDR3 length: 20 amino acids. The CDR3 DNA reads as TGTGCCACCAGTGATTTGGCAGCGCCCCTGGGACATCCGAACACCGGGGAGCTGTTTTTT. Its protein product is CATSDLAAPLGHPNTGELFF.

In this sample, this clonotype turned up many times. The chain joins TRBV20-1 to TRBJ2-1; 14 bases agree with TRBD2. Per germline, CDR1 DFQATT and CDR2 SNEGSKA (reference sequence). Trimming at V came to 3 bases and at J to 6 bases, leaving 7 bases not matched to a gene. The CDR3 sequence is 16 residues long. The CDR3 sequence is CSARGLAGVDVNEQFF. The CDR3 coding sequence is TGCAGTGCTAGGGGACTAGCGGGAGTAGACGTCAATGAGCAGTTCTTC.

This clonotype appeared many times. The chain joins TRBV20-1 to TRBJ2-4; no clear D. V was pared by 3 bases and J by 0 bases, with 9 bases between. Germline V CDR1 and CDR2: DFQATT, SNEGSKA (reference sequence). The CDR3 sequence is 14 residues long. Here the CDR3 DNA reads TGCAGTGCTAGCGTAGGGTTAGCCAAAAACATTCAGTACTTC. Residues: CSASVGLAKNIQYF.

This clonotype was seen many times. The chain employs TRBV11-2 and TRBJ1-6; TRBD1 is a possible D gene (6 bases). The CDR3 contains 14 residues. Between the trimmed V and J ends, which lost 4 bases and 9 bases, there was a span of 13 bases. Per the germline V gene, CDR1 is SGHAT and CDR2 is FQNNGV. CDR3 nucleotide sequence: TGTGCCAGCAGCTCCTCTGGGGGGCTTTCACCCCTCCACTTT. It translates to CASSSSGGLSPLHF.

The rearrangement joins TRBV30 to TRBJ2-1; maybe TRBD1 (5 bases). This CDR3 is built from 12 residues. Germline CDR1 GTSNPN, CDR2 SVGIG (reference sequence). Deletions cut 2 bases from V and 9 bases from J, with 11 bases between. In DNA, the CDR3 is TGTGCCTGGAGTCAGGGAAGGGGTGAGCAGTTCTTC. Translation gives CAWSQGRGEQFF.

This clonotype was recorded a few times. The chain employs TRBV19 and TRBJ2-1; 9 bases match TRBD2. J lost 7 bases, V lost 1 base, and 5 bases had no gene match. Per the germline V gene, CDR1 is LNHDA and CDR2 is SQIVND (reference sequence). The CDR3 is 15 amino acids. CDR3 region: CASSIGRGGRNEQFF. In DNA, the CDR3 is TGTGCCAGTAGTATAGGGCGGGGGGGTAGAAATGAGCAGTTCTTC. Filled out from reference TRBV19 and TRBJ2-1, the complete variable domain reads DGGITQSPKYLFRKEGQNVTLSCEQNLNHDAMYWYRQDPGQGLRLIYYSQIVNDFQKGDIAEGYSVSREKKESFPLTVTSAQKNPTAFYLCASSIGRGGRNEQFFGPGTRLTVL.

This clonotype was found many times. The rearrangement uses TRBV3-1 and TRBJ2-7, with no clear D. The length of the CDR3 is 13 residues. The V gene lost 1 base and the J gene lost 6 bases, with 10 bases spanning the gap. Germline loops: CDR1 LGHDT, CDR2 YNNKEL (reference sequence). The CDR3 bases are TGTGCCAGCAGCCAAGGGCTAGAGTCCGAGCAGTACTTC. It is translated as CASSQGLESEQYF.

This clonotype has a handful of counts. The CDR3 region has the DNA TGTGCCAGCAGTTATAAGGCCCTCCCGATCACCGGGGAGCTGTTTTTT. Its protein product is CASSYKALPITGELFF. The chain carries TRBV6-5 and TRBJ2-2; no definite D call. The CDR3 length is 16 residues. CDR1 MNHEY and CDR2 SVGAGI come from the germline V gene. With 3 bases removed from V and 4 bases from J, the gap between germline ends came to 15 bases.

This clonotype was observed at least ten times. The V and J genes are TRBV24-1 and TRBJ1-4, with D uncertain. CDR1 is KGHDR, CDR2 SFDVKD, per germline. Trimming pared 12 bases from V and 7 bases from J, leaving 17 bases between. The CDR3 spans 13 residues. The CDR3: CASNRHEGEKLFF. For the CDR3, the DNA is TGTGCCTCCAACAGACATGAAGGTGAAAAACTGTTTTTT.

This clonotype was observed at least ten times. The genes are TRBV3-1 and TRBJ1-1; D call uncertain. CDR3 length: 13 amino acids. V lost 0 bases and J lost 7, with 9 bases in between. CDR1 LGHDT and CDR2 YNNKEL come from the germline V gene (reference sequence). CDR3 in amino acids: CASSQEGWGEAFF. The DNA of the CDR3 is TGTGCCAGCAGCCAAGAGGGGTGGGGTGAAGCTTTCTTT. The full variable domain, completed using reference TRBV3-1 and TRBJ1-1, is DTAVSQTPKYLVTQMGNDKSIKCEQNLGHDTMYWYKQDSKKFLKIMFSYNNKELIINETVPNRFSPKSPDKAHLNLHINSLELGDSAVYFCASSQEGWGEAFFGQGTRLTVV.

This clonotype was found many times. The chain uses TRBV7-2 and TRBJ2-1; TRBD1 aligns across 9 bases. Germline-derived CDR1 and CDR2 are SGHTA and FQGNSA. The CDR3 covers 16 residues. The junction had 5 bases not matched to a gene; V was cut back by 1 base and J by 4 bases. Here the CDR3 reads CASSLGGTGIYNEQFF. The CDR3 DNA reads TGTGCCAGCAGCTTAGGAGGGACAGGGATATACAATGAGCAGTTCTTC.

In DNA form, the CDR3 reads TGTGCCAGCAGCAGACTAGCGGGAGAACGATACGAGCAGTACTTC. Its translation is CASSRLAGERYEQYF. The rearrangement uses TRBV6-4 and TRBJ2-7; 12 nucleotides match TRBD2. V lost 6 bases to trimming and J lost 4 bases; unmatched junction nucleotides: 7. Germline V CDR1 and CDR2: MRHNA, SNTAGT. This CDR3 is built from 15 residues.

This clonotype turned up a few times. The chain carries TRBV9 and TRBJ2-5, with 7 nucleotides matching TRBD1. The junction had 4 bases not matched to a gene; V was cut back by 0 bases and J by 2 bases. CDR3 length: 15 amino acids. Germline V CDR1 and CDR2: SGDLS, YYNGEE. The CDR3 DNA reads TGTGCCAGCAGCGTAGGAGGGACAGCTCAAGAGACCCAGTACTTC. Translated, it gives CASSVGGTAQETQYF.

This clonotype was seen only a few times. The chain links TRBV5-1 to TRBJ2-5; unclear D gene. Trimming left V 4 bases short and J 5 bases short, with 12 bases between. CDR3 size: 13 residues. The germline V gene encodes CDR1 SGHRS and CDR2 YFSETQ. The CDR3 nucleotides read TGCGCCAGCAGCCAATTTCCCTGGGAGACCCAGTACTTC. It is translated as CASSQFPWETQYF.

This clonotype has ten or more counts. The chain recombines TRBV5-1 with TRBJ2-7, with D tentatively TRBD1 (6 bases). V lost 4 bases and J lost 5, with 10 bases in between. The germline CDR1 and CDR2 sequences are SGHRS and YFSETQ. The CDR3 is 12 residues long. In DNA form, the CDR3 reads TGCGCCAGCAGCCAACAGGGCCACGAGCAGTACTTC. Its translation is CASSQQGHEQYF.

This clonotype was seen repeatedly, ten times or more. The chain recombines TRBV20-1 with TRBJ1-1; 9 bases match TRBD1. This CDR3 has 15 residues. Germline values: CDR1 DFQATT, CDR2 SNEGSKA (reference sequence). Losses at the gene ends were 2 bases for V and 1 base for J; bases not matched to a gene: 5. The CDR3: CSARLRDRANTEAFF. The DNA of the CDR3 is TGCAGTGCTAGATTAAGGGACAGGGCGAACACTGAAGCTTTCTTT.

This clonotype has ten or more counts. This chain links TRBV20-1 with TRBJ2-3, with no clear D. CDR1 and CDR2 from the germline V gene are DFQATT and SNEGSKA (reference sequence). The CDR3 has 13 residues. The ends were cut back, 3 bases at V and 0 bases at J, with 7 bases in the middle. This CDR3 reads CSARDPSTDTQYF. For the CDR3, the DNA is TGCAGTGCTAGGGACCCTAGCACAGATACGCAGTATTTT.

This clonotype was detected ten times or more. J is TRBJ1-6 and V is TRBV5-1; no clear D. The CDR3 has 14 residues. Germline assignment: CDR1 SGHRS and CDR2 YFSETQ. V was cut by 5 bases and J by 7 bases, with 13 bases left in between. CDR3 bases: TGCGCCAGCAGGATGGACTACGGGAATTCACCCCTCCACTTT. Translated: CASRMDYGNSPLHF.

The table lists this clonotype with many counts. V is TRBV30 and J is TRBJ1-5; D call uncertain. The CDR3 sequence is 13 residues long. V lost 0 bases and J 3 bases, leaving 6 bases between the germline ends. CDR1 is GTSNPN, CDR2 SVGIG, per germline (reference sequence). The CDR3 DNA follows: TGTGCCTGGAGTGTAACTAACAATCAGCCCCAGCATTTT. It translates to CAWSVTNNQPQHF.

This clonotype showed up many times. The chain carries TRBV13 and TRBJ2-4, with D perhaps matching TRBD1 or TRBD2 (5 bases each). CDR1 and CDR2 (germline): PRHDT, FYEKMQ (reference sequence). This CDR3 is built from 16 residues. V gave up 2 bases and J gave up 0 bases, with 11 bases separating them. CDR3 sequence (DNA): TGTGCCAGCAGCTTAAAGGGACGCCTAGCCAAAAACATTCAGTACTTC. It encodes CASSLKGRLAKNIQYF.